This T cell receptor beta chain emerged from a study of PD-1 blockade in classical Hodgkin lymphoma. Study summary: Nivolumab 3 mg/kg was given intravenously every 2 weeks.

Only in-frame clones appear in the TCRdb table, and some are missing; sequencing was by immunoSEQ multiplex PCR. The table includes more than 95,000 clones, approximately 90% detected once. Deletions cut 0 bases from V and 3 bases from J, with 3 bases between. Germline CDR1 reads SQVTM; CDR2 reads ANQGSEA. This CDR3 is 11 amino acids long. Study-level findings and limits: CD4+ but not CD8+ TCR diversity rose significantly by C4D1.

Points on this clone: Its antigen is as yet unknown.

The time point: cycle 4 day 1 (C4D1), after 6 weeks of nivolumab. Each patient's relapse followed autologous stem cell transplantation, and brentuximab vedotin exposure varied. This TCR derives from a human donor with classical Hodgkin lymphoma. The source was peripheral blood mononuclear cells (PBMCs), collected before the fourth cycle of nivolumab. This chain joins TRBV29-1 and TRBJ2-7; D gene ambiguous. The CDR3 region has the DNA TGCAGCGTTGAAGATGACTACGAGCAGTACTTC. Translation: CSVEDDYEQYF.